This paragraph reports one TCR beta chain. The data were obtained in a study of blood T cell repertoires in COVID-19. Across the whole study: COVID-19 samples, acute and convalescent, were from the United States, Italy and Spain.

Authors' processing steps: Amplified reference gene primers provided the basis for estimating nucleated cell counts. Method: immunoSEQ multiplex PCR; TCRdb's copy keeps in-frame clones and lacks some. V and J calls and clone size follow that table, whereas D and trimming were derived from the DNA. In the table there are about 120,000 clones, around four fifths of which are singletons. This CDR3 contains 15 residues. Trimming removed 1 base from V and 4 bases from J, with 14 bases in between. Germline assignment: CDR1 SGHTA and CDR2 FQGNSA. The chain joins TRBV7-2 to TRBJ2-7; possibly TRBD1 for D (5 bases). The TCR originated in a man in his 60s with active or convalescent COVID-19. Specimen: peripheral blood. The CDR3 here is CASSLDPGSRYEQYF. The CDR3 region has the DNA TGTGCCAGCAGCTTAGACCCAGGGTCTCGGTACGAGCAGTACTTC. The full variable domain, with the rest looked up from reference TRBV7-2 and TRBJ2-7, is GAGVSQSPSNKVTEKGKDVELRCDPISGHTALYWYRQSLGQGLEFLIYFQGNSAPDKSGLPSDRFSAERTGGSVSTLTIQRTQQEDSAVYLCASSLDPGSRYEQYFGPGTRLTVT.